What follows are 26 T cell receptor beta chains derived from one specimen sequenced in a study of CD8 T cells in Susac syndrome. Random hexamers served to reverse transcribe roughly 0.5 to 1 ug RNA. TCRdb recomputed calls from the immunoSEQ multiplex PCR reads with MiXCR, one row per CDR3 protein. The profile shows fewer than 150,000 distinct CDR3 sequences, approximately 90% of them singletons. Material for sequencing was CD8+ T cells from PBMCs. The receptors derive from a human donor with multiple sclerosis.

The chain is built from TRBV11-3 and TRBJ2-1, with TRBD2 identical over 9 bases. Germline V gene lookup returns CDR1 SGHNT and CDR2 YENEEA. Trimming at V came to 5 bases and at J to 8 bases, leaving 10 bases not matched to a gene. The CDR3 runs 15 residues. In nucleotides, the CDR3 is TGTGCCAGCAGCATAAGGACTAGCGATTACCATGAGCAGTTCTTC. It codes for CASSIRTSDYHEQFF. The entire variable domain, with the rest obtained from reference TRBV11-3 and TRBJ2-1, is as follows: EAGVVQSPRYKIIEKKQPVAFWCNPISGHNTLYWYLQNLGQGPELLIRYENEEAVDDSQLPKDRFSAERLKGVDSTLKIQPAELGDSAVYLCASSIRTSDYHEQFFGPGTRLTVL.

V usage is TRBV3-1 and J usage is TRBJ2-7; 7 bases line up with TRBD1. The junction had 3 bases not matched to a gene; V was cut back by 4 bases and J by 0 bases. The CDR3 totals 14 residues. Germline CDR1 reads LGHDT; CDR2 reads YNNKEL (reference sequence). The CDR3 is CASSPTGLSYEQYF. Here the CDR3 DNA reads TGTGCCAGCAGCCCGACAGGGCTCTCCTACGAGCAGTACTTC.

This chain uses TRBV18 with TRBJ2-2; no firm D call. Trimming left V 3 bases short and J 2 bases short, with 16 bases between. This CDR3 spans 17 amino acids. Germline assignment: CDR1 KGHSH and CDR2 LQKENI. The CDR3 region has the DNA TGTGCCAGCTCACCTTCAGAAGTGGACGATAACACCGGGGAGCTGTTTTTT. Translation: CASSPSEVDDNTGELFF.

CDR3 sequence: CATADPWGNTIYF. The CDR3 region has the DNA TGTGCCACCGCCGACCCCTGGGGAAACACCATATATTTT. V gene TRBV15 combines with J gene TRBJ1-3; no clear D gene. Germline CDR1 reads LNHNV; CDR2 reads YYDKDF (reference sequence). V was cut by 8 bases and J by 4 bases, with 12 bases left in between. The CDR3 covers 13 residues.

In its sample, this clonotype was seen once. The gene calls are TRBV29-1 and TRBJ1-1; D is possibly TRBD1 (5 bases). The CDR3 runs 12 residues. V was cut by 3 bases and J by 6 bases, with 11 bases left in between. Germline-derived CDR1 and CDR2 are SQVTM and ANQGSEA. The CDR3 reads CSVEEGTPEAFF. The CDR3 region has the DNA TGCAGCGTTGAGGAGGGGACTCCTGAAGCTTTCTTT. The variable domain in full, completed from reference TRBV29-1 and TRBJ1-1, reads SAVISQKPSRDICQRGTSLTIQCQVDSQVTMMFWYRQQPGQSLTLIATANQGSEATYESGFVIDKFPISRPNLTFSTLTVSNMSPEDSSIYLCSVEEGTPEAFFGQGTRLTVV.

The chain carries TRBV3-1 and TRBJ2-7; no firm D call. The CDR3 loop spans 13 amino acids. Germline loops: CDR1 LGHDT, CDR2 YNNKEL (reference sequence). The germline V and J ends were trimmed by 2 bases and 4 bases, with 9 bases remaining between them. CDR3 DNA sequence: TGTGCCAGCAGCCAAATCGGCGGTTACGAGCAGTACTTC. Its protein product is CASSQIGGYEQYF.

The CDR3 DNA is TGCAGCGTTGAAAATGGTAACTACAATGAGCAGTTCTTC. Translating it yields CSVENGNYNEQFF. The chain joins TRBV29-1 to TRBJ2-1, with D unresolved. Germline V lookup: CDR1 SQVTM, CDR2 ANQGSEA. The V end was cut by 2 bases, the J end by 3 bases, with 8 bases between. The CDR3 is 13 residues long.

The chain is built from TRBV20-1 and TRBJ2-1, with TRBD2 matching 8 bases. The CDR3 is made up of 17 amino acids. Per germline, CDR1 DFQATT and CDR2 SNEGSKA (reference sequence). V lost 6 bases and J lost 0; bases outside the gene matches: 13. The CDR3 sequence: CSALNPTSASSYNEQFF. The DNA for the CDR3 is TGCAGTGCCCTGAACCCGACTAGCGCCAGCTCCTACAATGAGCAGTTCTTC.

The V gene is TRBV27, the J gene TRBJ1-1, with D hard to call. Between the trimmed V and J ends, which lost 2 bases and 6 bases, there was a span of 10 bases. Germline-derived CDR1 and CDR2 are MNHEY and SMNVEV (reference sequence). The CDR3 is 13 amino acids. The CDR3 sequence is CASSLRATSEAFF. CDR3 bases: TGTGCCAGCAGTTTACGGGCCACTTCTGAAGCTTTCTTT.

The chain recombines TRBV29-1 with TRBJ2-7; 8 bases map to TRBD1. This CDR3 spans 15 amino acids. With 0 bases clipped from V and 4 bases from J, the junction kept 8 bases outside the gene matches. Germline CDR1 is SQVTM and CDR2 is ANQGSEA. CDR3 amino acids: CSVEDGETGAYEQYF. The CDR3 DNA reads TGCAGCGTTGAAGATGGCGAGACAGGGGCATACGAGCAGTACTTC.

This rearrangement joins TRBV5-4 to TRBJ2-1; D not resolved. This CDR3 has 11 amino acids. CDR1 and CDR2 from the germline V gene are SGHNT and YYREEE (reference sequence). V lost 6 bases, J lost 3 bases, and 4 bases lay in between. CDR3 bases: TGTGCCAGCACTTTCTACAATGAGCAGTTCTTC. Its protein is CASTFYNEQFF.

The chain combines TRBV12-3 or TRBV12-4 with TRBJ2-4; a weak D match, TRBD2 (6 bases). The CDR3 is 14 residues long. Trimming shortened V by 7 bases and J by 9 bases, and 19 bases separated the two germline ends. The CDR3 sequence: CASTLGRSEGIQYF. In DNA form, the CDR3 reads TGTGCCAGCACCCTGGGACGGTCGGAGGGCATTCAGTACTTC.

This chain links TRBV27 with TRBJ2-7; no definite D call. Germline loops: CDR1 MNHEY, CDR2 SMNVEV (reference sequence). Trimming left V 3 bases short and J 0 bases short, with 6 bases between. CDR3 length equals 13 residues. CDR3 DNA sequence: TGTGCCAGCAGTTTTCAGGTCTCCTACGAGCAGTACTTC. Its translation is CASSFQVSYEQYF.

This chain's CDR3 is CSVEGVREEQYF. CDR3 bases: TGCAGCGTTGAAGGGGTTCGGGAAGAGCAGTACTTC. The chain is built from TRBV29-1 and TRBJ2-7; tentative D call: TRBD2 (5 bases). This CDR3 has 12 residues. CDR1 is SQVTM, CDR2 ANQGSEA, per germline. V was cut by 1 base and J by 7 bases, with 11 bases left in between.

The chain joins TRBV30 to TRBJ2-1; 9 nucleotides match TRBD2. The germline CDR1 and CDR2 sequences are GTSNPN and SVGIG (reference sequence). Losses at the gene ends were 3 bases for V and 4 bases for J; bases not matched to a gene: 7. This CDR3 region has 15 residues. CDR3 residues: CAWSESSGVYNEQFF. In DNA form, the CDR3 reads TGTGCCTGGAGCGAGTCTAGCGGGGTGTACAATGAGCAGTTCTTC.

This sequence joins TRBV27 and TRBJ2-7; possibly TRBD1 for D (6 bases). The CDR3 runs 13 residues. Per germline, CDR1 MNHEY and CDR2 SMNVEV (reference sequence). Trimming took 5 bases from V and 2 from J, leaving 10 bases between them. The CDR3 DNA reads TGTGCCAGCAGTCGGGACATTACCTACGAGCAGTACTTC. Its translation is CASSRDITYEQYF.

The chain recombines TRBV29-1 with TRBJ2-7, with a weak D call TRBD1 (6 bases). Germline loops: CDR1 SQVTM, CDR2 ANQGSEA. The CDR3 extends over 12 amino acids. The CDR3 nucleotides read TGCAGTGCCGGGGACACTACCTACGAGCAGTACTTC. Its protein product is CSAGDTTYEQYF.

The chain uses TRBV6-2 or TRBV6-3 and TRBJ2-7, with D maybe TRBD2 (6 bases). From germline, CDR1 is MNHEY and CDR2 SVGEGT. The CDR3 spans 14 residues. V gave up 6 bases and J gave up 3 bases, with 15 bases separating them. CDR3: CASRIAEGRYEQYF. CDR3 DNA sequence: TGTGCCAGCAGGATAGCGGAGGGGCGCTACGAGCAGTACTTC.

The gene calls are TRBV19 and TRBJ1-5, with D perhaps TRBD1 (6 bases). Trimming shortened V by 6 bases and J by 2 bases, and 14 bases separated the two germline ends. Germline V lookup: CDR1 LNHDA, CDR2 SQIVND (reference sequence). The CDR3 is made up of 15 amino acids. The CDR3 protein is CASSITQGGNQPQHF. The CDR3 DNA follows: TGTGCCAGTAGCATTACACAGGGAGGCAATCAGCCCCAGCATTTT. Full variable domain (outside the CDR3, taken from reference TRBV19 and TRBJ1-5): DGGITQSPKYLFRKEGQNVTLSCEQNLNHDAMYWYRQDPGQGLRLIYYSQIVNDFQKGDIAEGYSVSREKKESFPLTVTSAQKNPTAFYLCASSITQGGNQPQHFGDGTRLSIL.

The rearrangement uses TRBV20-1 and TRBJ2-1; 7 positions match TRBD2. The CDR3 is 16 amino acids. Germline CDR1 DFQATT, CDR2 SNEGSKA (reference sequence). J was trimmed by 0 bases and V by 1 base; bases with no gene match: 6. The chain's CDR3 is CSARARRESSYNEQFF. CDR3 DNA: TGCAGTGCTAGAGCCCGGCGGGAGAGCTCCTACAATGAGCAGTTCTTC.

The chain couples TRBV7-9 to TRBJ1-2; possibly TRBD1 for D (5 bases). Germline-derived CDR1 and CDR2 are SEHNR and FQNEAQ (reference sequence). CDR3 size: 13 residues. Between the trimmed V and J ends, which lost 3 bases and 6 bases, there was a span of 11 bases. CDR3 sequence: CASSFWGLDGYTF. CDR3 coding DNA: TGTGCCAGCAGCTTCTGGGGCCTCGATGGCTACACCTTC.

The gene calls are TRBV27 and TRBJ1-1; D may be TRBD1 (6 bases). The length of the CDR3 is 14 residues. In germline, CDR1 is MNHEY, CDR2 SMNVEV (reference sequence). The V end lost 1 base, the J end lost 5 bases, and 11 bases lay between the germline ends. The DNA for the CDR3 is TGTGCCAGCAGTTTATACCTGGGGGCAACTGAAGCTTTCTTT. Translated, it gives CASSLYLGATEAFF.

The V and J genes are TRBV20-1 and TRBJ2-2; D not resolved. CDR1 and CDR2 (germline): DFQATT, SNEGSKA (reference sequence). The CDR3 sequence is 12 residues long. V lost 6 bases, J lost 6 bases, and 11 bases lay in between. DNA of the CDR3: TGCAGTGCCCGAGGTGACTCCGGGGAGCTGTTTTTT. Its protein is CSARGDSGELFF.

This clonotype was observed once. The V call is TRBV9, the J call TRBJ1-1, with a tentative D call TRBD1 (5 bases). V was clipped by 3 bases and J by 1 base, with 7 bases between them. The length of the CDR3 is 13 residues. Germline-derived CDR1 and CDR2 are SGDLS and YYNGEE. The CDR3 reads CASSAGTNTEAFF. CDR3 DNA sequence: TGTGCCAGCAGCGCTGGGACGAACACTGAAGCTTTCTTT.

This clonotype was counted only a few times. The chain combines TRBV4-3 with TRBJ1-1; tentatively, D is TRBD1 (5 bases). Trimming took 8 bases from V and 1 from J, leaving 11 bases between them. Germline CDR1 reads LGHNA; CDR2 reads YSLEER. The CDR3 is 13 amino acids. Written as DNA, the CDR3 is TGCGCCAGCGGCCGCGGGGGGAACACTGAAGCTTTCTTT. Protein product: CASGRGGNTEAFF.

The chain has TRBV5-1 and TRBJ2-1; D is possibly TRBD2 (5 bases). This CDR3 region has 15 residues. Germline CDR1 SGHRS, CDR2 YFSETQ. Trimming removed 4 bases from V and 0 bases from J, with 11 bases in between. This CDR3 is CASSVDSYSYNEQFF. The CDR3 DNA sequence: TGCGCCAGCAGCGTGGACTCCTACTCCTACAATGAGCAGTTCTTC.